This TCR beta chain came from a study of CD8 T cell repertoires and HIV-1 epitope variants. The overall study: Twenty-five autologous and known Gag and Nef epitope variant peptides each stimulated T cells separately. Controls were a CMV, EBV and flu peptide pool, Ebola AY9 negative control, and no-peptide well. The baseline condition was 1M T cells left uncultured.

V was pared by 0 bases and J by 9 bases, with 10 bases between. Germline V lookup: CDR1 SGHNT, CDR2 YYREEE (reference sequence). This CDR3 comprises 14 residues. Comment on this clone: Its target is not known.

Profiled with immunoSEQ multiplex PCR; TCRdb holds only in-frame clones, not every one. The table has thousands of clones, 66% seen once. Overall study results and limits: Beta chains alone show antigen proliferation, not cytokine profile or function.

Sample: cultured CD8+ T cells derived from PBMCs. The chain carries TRBV5-4 and TRBJ1-6, with D tentatively TRBD1 (5 bases). The TCR originated in a male donor with HIV. The CDR3 DNA reads TGTGCCAGCAGCTTGGGCACAGGCCCTTCACCCCTCCACTTT. This codes for CASSLGTGPSPLHF.